The 8 T cell receptor beta chains below all came from one sample that was sequenced in a study of CD8+CD57+ T cells in acquired aplastic anemia. The sequenced patients had an expansion of CD8+CD57+ cells seen by flow cytometry. It was genomic DNA that served as the template for profiling TCR beta VDJ and CDR3. TCRdb reprocessed the reads via MiXCR and lists one record per CDR3 protein. The repertoire holds about 150,000 distinct CDR3 sequences, with roughly half as singletons. The specimen sequenced was sorted CD4+, CD8+, or CD8+CD57+ T cells (not recorded which) from PBMCs. The receptors shown here come from a human donor with aplastic anemia.

The chain uses TRBV28 and TRBJ1-1; perhaps TRBD1 as D (6 bases). Trimming took off 6 bases at V and 0 bases at J, with 17 bases between the two ends. The CDR3 runs to 16 residues. CDR1 is MDHEN, CDR2 SYDVKM, per germline. This chain's CDR3 is CASSLQGGRLNTEAFF. DNA of the CDR3: TGTGCCAGCAGCTTACAGGGAGGACGGTTGAACACTGAAGCTTTCTTT.

This clonotype was detected ten times or more. J is TRBJ2-3 and V is TRBV10-3, with 10 bases fitting TRBD2. The CDR3 totals 18 residues. Germline CDR1 reads ENHRY; CDR2 reads SYGVKD. V lost 10 bases to trimming and J lost 1 base; unmatched junction nucleotides: 17. The DNA for the CDR3 is TGTGCCACGGCACTAGCGGGGTCCCGTACTCTACGCACAGATACGCAGTATTTT. This codes for CATALAGSRTLRTDTQYF.

V and J are TRBV19 and TRBJ1-1; weak D call: TRBD1 (5 bases). This CDR3 has 12 amino acids. Per the germline V gene, CDR1 is LNHDA and CDR2 is SQIVND (reference sequence). The V end was cut by 7 bases, the J end by 5 bases, with 11 bases between. CDR3 in DNA: TGTGCCAGTATGCCAGGGCAGACTGAAGCTTTCTTT. It encodes CASMPGQTEAFF.

The chain has TRBV11-2 and TRBJ2-7; 11 positions match TRBD1. Losses at the gene ends were 7 bases for V and 6 bases for J; bases not matched to a gene: 11. Germline V gene data show CDR1 as SGHAT and CDR2 as FQNNGV. The CDR3 has 15 residues. CDR3 coding DNA: TGTGCCAGCAAACATGGACAGGGGGCGAATTCCGAGCAGTACTTC. It yields the protein CASKHGQGANSEQYF.

V is TRBV7-8 and J is TRBJ2-5; 8 positions agree with TRBD2. CDR1 is SGHVS and CDR2 is FQNEAQ in the germline V gene. Trimming took 1 base from V and 5 from J; bases not matched to a gene: 6. The length of the CDR3 is 15 residues. The CDR3 DNA reads TGTGCCAGCAGCTTAGTAGGACTAGCCACGGAGACCCAGTACTTC. It codes for CASSLVGLATETQYF.

The V call is TRBV10-1, the J call TRBJ2-1; 9 bases match TRBD2. CDR3 length: 14 amino acids. CDR1 and CDR2 from the germline V gene are WNHNN and SYGVQD (reference sequence). Unmatched junction bases numbered 4, after V lost 2 bases and J lost 8 bases. CDR3 DNA: TGCGCCAGCAGTGAGGGCGGGAGGGTATATGAGCAGTTCTTC. Protein: CASSEGGRVYEQFF.

The chain has TRBV10-3 and TRBJ1-1; D is unclear. The CDR3 sequence is 15 residues long. The germline gives CDR1 ENHRY, CDR2 SYGVKD. Between the trimmed V and J ends, which lost 0 bases and 1 base, there was a span of 9 bases. The CDR3 region is CAISESGLKNTEAFF. The CDR3, as DNA: TGTGCCATCAGTGAGTCCGGGCTAAAGAACACTGAAGCTTTCTTT.

The V and J genes are TRBV6-5 and TRBJ2-2, with no clear D. Germline loops: CDR1 MNHEY, CDR2 SVGAGI. V shed 2 bases and J shed 0 bases, with 7 bases lying between them. CDR3 size: 15 residues. CDR3 loop: CASSYMVPNTGELFF. CDR3 sequence (DNA): TGTGCCAGCAGTTACATGGTCCCGAACACCGGGGAGCTGTTTTTT.